This T cell receptor (beta chain) appears in the sequencing data of a study of long-term antiretroviral therapy in people with HIV. The run of the v3.0 immunoSEQ assay was at survey level. Here immunoSEQ multiplex PCR was the method, and the copy in TCRdb shows in-frame clones only, minus some. The sample has 15,000 to 20,000 clones, around 87% seen once. Per germline, CDR1 MGHDK and CDR2 SYGVNS. The CDR3 consists of 13 residues. Trimming cost V 6 bases and J 6 bases; bases outside gene matches: 3. The specimen was unsorted PBMCs, collected 0.7 years before starting antiretroviral therapy. This sequence originates from a man aged 45-60 years with HIV. This chain uses TRBV25-1 with TRBJ2-2, with 8 bases fitting TRBD1. CDR3 protein: CASRETGAGELFF. Written as DNA, the CDR3 is TGTGCCAGCAGGGAGACAGGGGCCGGGGAGCTGTTTTTT.